The T cell receptor beta chain under discussion was sequenced for a study of blood T cells in healthy people across ages. Study-wide points: When set beside aged donors, long-lived donors presented more naive CD4+ cells and higher diversity. Age showed a roughly linear inverse relationship with TCR beta diversity per million T cells.

Healthy Caucasian individuals from Russia aged roughly 6 to 90 were enrolled as donors. Next came a second PCR, run for about 7 to 12 cycles, which used a sample-barcoded 5' primer along with a J-beta primer mix. TCRdb re-analysed the 5' RACE reads in MiXCR, keeping a single row per CDR3 protein. The sample consists of around 600,000 distinct CDR3 sequences, around 48% of them appearing once. About this clonotype: Its matching antigen is unknown.

The receptor was isolated from an elderly man in good health. Sequencing was done on a sample of blood.

This chain's CDR3 is CASSKTGTTNTEAFF. The CDR3 coding sequence is TGTGCCAGCAGTAAAACCGGGACGACGAACACTGAAGCTTTCTTT. The rearrangement joins TRBV6-6 to TRBJ1-1, with D perhaps TRBD1 (5 bases). Germline loops: CDR1 MNHNY, CDR2 SVGAGI (reference sequence). This CDR3 region has 15 residues. Between the trimmed V and J ends, which lost 5 bases and 1 base, there was a span of 14 bases.